The 26 T cell receptor beta chains listed next were all sequenced from one sample in a study of T-cell memory formation after mild COVID-19. One entry per CDR3 protein, called by TCRdb with MiXCR from the 5' RACE reads. Of 400,000 to 550,000 distinct CDR3 sequences listed, around 25% were seen once; the top ten hold 9.5% to 15%. The sequencing input was PBMCs or a T cell subset sorted from them (not recorded which). The origin of the receptors is an adult woman who had mild COVID-19 (a few samples of this study predate the infection). Cell type and time point are not known.

The rearrangement joins TRBV24-1 to TRBJ2-3, with a weak D call TRBD2 (6 bases). The CDR3 totals 16 residues. V lost 1 base to trimming and J lost 4 bases, with 14 bases between them. From germline, CDR1 is KGHDR and CDR2 SFDVKD. The CDR3 loop reads CATSDFGGGTADTQYF. The CDR3 nucleotides are TGTGCCACCAGTGATTTTGGGGGAGGAACGGCAGATACGCAGTATTTT.

CDR3 in amino acids: CASTRGVGYNEQFF. The CDR3 DNA is TGTGCCAGCACCCGGGGGGTGGGGTACAATGAGCAGTTCTTC. The V call is TRBV12-3 or TRBV12-4, the J call TRBJ2-1; TRBD2 aligns across 7 bases. The CDR3 is 14 amino acids. With V trimmed by 7 bases and J by 4 bases, 7 bases remained unmatched.

Only a few counts were recorded for this clonotype. The V call is TRBV12-3 or TRBV12-4, the J call TRBJ2-1; tentatively, D is TRBD1 (5 bases). The CDR3 sequence is 16 residues long. V was clipped by 2 bases and J by 7 bases, with 18 bases between them. The CDR3 region has the DNA TGTGCCAGCAGTTTAATCCTGGACCATTCAGGGAATGAGCAGTTCTTC. It translates to CASSLILDHSGNEQFF.

V is TRBV9 and J is TRBJ2-7; D assignment may be TRBD1 or TRBD2 (6 bases each). Germline V lookup: CDR1 SGDLS, CDR2 YYNGEE. The CDR3 consists of 15 residues. Trimming pared 2 bases from V and 2 bases from J, leaving 14 bases between. Here the CDR3 DNA reads TGTGCCAGCAGCGTGGAGGGGGGCGGACCCTACGAGCAGTACTTC. Protein product: CASSVEGGGPYEQYF.

V usage is TRBV29-1 and J usage is TRBJ1-3, with 8 bases that match TRBD1. With V trimmed by 7 bases and J by 5 bases, 7 bases remained unmatched. The CDR3 length is 13 residues. Germline loops: CDR1 SQVTM, CDR2 ANQGSEA. The CDR3 spells CSAKAGGRNTIYF. CDR3 DNA: TGCAGCGCCAAAGCAGGGGGCAGAAACACCATATATTTT.

The chain combines TRBV7-3 with TRBJ2-5; D is possibly TRBD2 (6 bases). The CDR3 loop spans 13 amino acids. Germline lookup yields CDR1 SGHTA and CDR2 FQGTGA. Trimming removed 4 bases at V and 3 bases at J, with 9 bases between. In DNA, the CDR3 is TGTGCCAGCAGCTATAGCGGCGAAGAGACCCAGTACTTC. Protein sequence: CASSYSGEETQYF.

V is TRBV18 and J is TRBJ2-3; 12 nucleotides align to TRBD2. V trimming: 2 bases; J trimming: 4 bases; junction bases outside the gene matches: 10. CDR3 length equals 18 residues. Germline V gives CDR1 KGHSH, CDR2 LQKENI. The CDR3 region has the DNA TGTGCCAGCTCACCAACACTAGCGGGGGGCCTGGGTTCAGATACGCAGTATTTT. This sequence encodes CASSPTLAGGLGSDTQYF.

This clonotype was detected only a few times. This chain links TRBV27 with TRBJ1-1; D uncertain. The germline gives CDR1 MNHEY, CDR2 SMNVEV (reference sequence). Deletions cut 3 bases from V and 1 base from J, with 15 bases between. The CDR3 is 16 residues long. The DNA of the CDR3 is TGTGCCAGCAGTTTGGGAGTTCCTAACAGGAACACTGAAGCTTTCTTT. Translated: CASSLGVPNRNTEAFF.

In this sample, this clonotype turned up a few times. The chain employs TRBV5-6 and TRBJ2-7; tentative D call: TRBD1 (6 bases). Trimming stripped 0 bases from V and 5 bases from J, with 9 bases between. The CDR3 sequence is 13 residues long. Germline CDR1 SGHDT, CDR2 YYEEEE. The CDR3: CASSLDRDHEQYF. The CDR3 DNA reads TGTGCCAGCAGCTTGGACAGGGACCACGAGCAGTACTTC.

This clonotype was counted a few times. V and J are TRBV7-2 and TRBJ2-5; TRBD2 aligns across 13 bases. The V segment lost 5 bases and the J segment 4 bases; nucleotides outside the gene matches: 4. The CDR3 runs to 15 residues. CDR1 and CDR2 from the germline V gene are SGHTA and FQGNSA. The CDR3 protein is CASSDGLAGAETQYF. The CDR3 DNA reads TGTGCCAGCAGCGATGGACTAGCGGGGGCAGAGACCCAGTACTTC. Complete variable domain (other parts from reference TRBV7-2 and TRBJ2-5): GAGVSQSPSNKVTEKGKDVELRCDPISGHTALYWYRQSLGQGLEFLIYFQGNSAPDKSGLPSDRFSAERTGGSVSTLTIQRTQQEDSAVYLCASSDGLAGAETQYFGPGTRLLVL.

Only one count was recorded for this clonotype. The genes are TRBV15 and TRBJ2-7; tentative D call: TRBD2 (6 bases). The V gene's germline CDR1 is LNHNV and CDR2 YYDKDF (reference sequence). This CDR3 is 15 amino acids long. With 0 bases removed from V and 5 bases from J, the gap between germline ends came to 14 bases. In DNA form, the CDR3 reads TGTGCCACCAGCAGAGATGTCGGGAGCTTCGACGAGCAGTACTTC. Protein sequence: CATSRDVGSFDEQYF.

Of note for this clonotype: Without the conserved terminal phenylalanine or tryptophan, this CDR3 likely stems from a read error. The DNA is left out, because the CDR3 cannot be placed on it with certainty; the CDR3 is given as TCRdb lists it. V and J are TRBV11-2 and TRBJ2-1; TRBD2 is the table's D call, not checked against the DNA. Germline loops: CDR1 SGHAT, CDR2 FQNNGV. The CDR3 totals 14 residues, both ends included. The CDR3: CASSPALRLAAQVG.

The chain links TRBV2 to TRBJ2-1; 12 positions match TRBD2. CDR1 is SNHLY and CDR2 is FYNNEI in the germline V gene. The CDR3 spans 16 residues. The V gene end was trimmed by 4 bases and the J gene end by 5 bases; junction bases not matched to a gene: 6. The chain's CDR3 is CASSGRLAGGNNEQFF. The CDR3 DNA sequence: TGTGCCAGCAGTGGAAGGCTAGCGGGAGGGAACAATGAGCAGTTCTTC.

The rearrangement joins TRBV12-3 or TRBV12-4 to TRBJ1-1; D not certain. The CDR3 loop spans 15 amino acids. The germline V and J ends were trimmed by 5 bases and 1 base, with 14 bases remaining between them. The DNA for the CDR3 is TGTGCCAGCAGTCTAATATGGGTGAAGAACACTGAAGCTTTCTTT. Its translation is CASSLIWVKNTEAFF.

The chain uses TRBV4-3 and TRBJ1-1, with D uncertain. The germline V and J ends were trimmed by 0 bases and 1 base, with 9 bases remaining between them. This CDR3 region has 15 residues. Germline values: CDR1 LGHNA, CDR2 YSLEER. CDR3 bases: TGCGCCAGCAGCCAAGATCGGGTCAGGAACACTGAAGCTTTCTTT. Residues: CASSQDRVRNTEAFF.

The chain uses TRBV7-8 and TRBJ2-1; weak D call: TRBD2 (5 bases). The V end was cut by 0 bases, the J end by 12 bases, with 15 bases between. This CDR3 comprises 14 residues. From germline, CDR1 is SGHVS and CDR2 FQNEAQ. This chain's CDR3 is CASSLAGIDYGQFF. Written as DNA, the CDR3 is TGTGCCAGCAGCTTAGCGGGTATAGACTATGGGCAGTTCTTC.

In DNA, the CDR3 is TGCAGTGCTAGATGGGGGTTGGGGCGGCTGTATTATAGCAATCAGCCCCAGCATTTT. Translation gives CSARWGLGRLYYSNQPQHF. The chain combines TRBV20-1 with TRBJ1-5; a weak D match, TRBD1 (5 bases). The germline V and J ends were trimmed by 2 bases and 0 bases, with 23 bases remaining between them. This CDR3 region has 19 residues. Germline V gene lookup returns CDR1 DFQATT and CDR2 SNEGSKA (reference sequence).

This clonotype was counted a few times. The chain employs TRBV6-5 and TRBJ2-4; D call uncertain. This CDR3 spans 16 amino acids. CDR1 MNHEY and CDR2 SVGAGI come from the germline V gene. Trimming removed 0 bases from V and 6 bases from J, with 15 bases in between. This chain's CDR3 is CASSYSRPETGNIQYF. Here the CDR3 DNA reads TGTGCCAGCAGTTACTCGAGGCCCGAAACGGGAAACATTCAGTACTTC.

The chain has TRBV24-1 and TRBJ2-7; 7 bases agree with TRBD1. The CDR3 consists of 13 residues. Germline CDR1 reads KGHDR; CDR2 reads SFDVKD. Unmatched junction bases numbered 3, after V lost 4 bases and J lost 4 bases. The CDR3 nucleotides read TGTGCCACCAGTGACTCACAGGGGTACGAGCAGTACTTC. Protein: CATSDSQGYEQYF.

This clonotype was recorded at least ten times. V and J are TRBV7-2 and TRBJ2-3; 9 bases map to TRBD1. This CDR3 spans 15 amino acids. Trimming took 5 bases from V and 6 from J; bases not matched to a gene: 9. CDR1 is SGHTA and CDR2 is FQGNSA in the germline V gene. CDR3 protein: CASSPRDREGDTQYF. The DNA of the CDR3 is TGTGCCAGCAGCCCGAGGGACAGGGAGGGGGATACGCAGTATTTT.

This clonotype was seen a few times. CDR3 residues: CASSETGEHQPQHF. CDR3 sequence (DNA): TGTGCCAGCAGTGAAACAGGGGAGCATCAGCCCCAGCATTTT. The rearrangement joins TRBV6-4 to TRBJ1-5, with 7 bases that match TRBD1. Trimming took 3 bases from V and 5 from J; bases not matched to a gene: 4. CDR3 length equals 14 residues. CDR1 MRHNA and CDR2 SNTAGT come from the germline V gene.

This clonotype came up a few times. The chain links TRBV6-6 to TRBJ1-6; 11 nucleotides match TRBD1. The CDR3 has 16 amino acids. J was trimmed by 9 bases and V by 6 bases; bases with no gene match: 10. Germline CDR1 and CDR2: MNHNY and SVGAGI (reference sequence). CDR3 DNA sequence: TGTGCCAGCAGCAGGGACAGGGGGAACTCGGCTTCACCCCTCCACTTT. Translated, it gives CASSRDRGNSASPLHF.

The V and J genes are TRBV4-3 and TRBJ1-2; 7 bases match TRBD1. The ends lost 4 bases at V and 1 base at J; junction bases unmatched: 9. The CDR3 length is 16 residues. Germline CDR1 reads LGHNA; CDR2 reads YSLEER. CDR3 region: CASSRGRGQDNYGYTF. CDR3 nucleotides: TGCGCCAGCAGCCGGGGCCGCGGACAGGATAACTATGGCTACACCTTC.

The V gene is TRBV29-1, the J gene TRBJ2-7, with D possibly being TRBD1 (6 bases). There are 12 residues in the CDR3. The V and J ends lost 4 bases and 4 bases respectively, with 11 bases between them. CDR1 and CDR2 (germline): SQVTM, ANQGSEA. As DNA, the CDR3 is TGCAGCGTTGCGGGCCAGGGGTACGAGCAGTACTTC. Residues: CSVAGQGYEQYF.

The J gene is TRBJ2-5, the V gene TRBV7-2; 9 nucleotides agree with TRBD2. The CDR3 loop spans 17 amino acids. V shed 5 bases and J 1 base; nucleotides not matched to a gene: 11. Per germline, CDR1 SGHTA and CDR2 FQGNSA. The CDR3 sequence is CASSPELLAGIQETQYF. The CDR3 DNA reads TGTGCCAGCAGCCCCGAGCTCCTAGCGGGGATCCAAGAGACCCAGTACTTC.

This chain links TRBV10-3 with TRBJ2-7; D is possibly TRBD1 (6 bases). Trimming removed 4 bases at V and 2 bases at J, with 9 bases between. CDR1 and CDR2 (germline): ENHRY, SYGVKD. The CDR3 totals 13 residues. The CDR3 reads CAISVGAPYEQYF. CDR3 DNA sequence: TGTGCCATCAGTGTGGGGGCCCCCTACGAGCAGTACTTC.